The clone carrying this TCR beta chain was counted at least ten times. This record comes from a study of metastatic and nonmetastatic thyroid tumors. The entire patient cohort was treatment-naive prior to thyroid surgery. CDR3 length: 12 residues. CDR1 is SGHNT, CDR2 YYREEE, per germline (reference sequence). TCRdb called clones again from the PCR reads with MiXCR. The sample consists of about 82,000 clones, approximately 13% of them appearing once. Sequenced material: tumor tissue. This receptor was identified in a female donor with papillary thyroid cancer or a benign thyroid nodule (not recorded which). Some clones in this sample may be carry-over from other donors' samples. The chain combines TRBV5-4 with TRBJ2-2, with 9 bases that match TRBD2. DNA for the CDR3: TGTGCAAGCGGGGGGAGCACCGGGGAGCTGTTTTTT. Translating gives CASGGSTGELFF.